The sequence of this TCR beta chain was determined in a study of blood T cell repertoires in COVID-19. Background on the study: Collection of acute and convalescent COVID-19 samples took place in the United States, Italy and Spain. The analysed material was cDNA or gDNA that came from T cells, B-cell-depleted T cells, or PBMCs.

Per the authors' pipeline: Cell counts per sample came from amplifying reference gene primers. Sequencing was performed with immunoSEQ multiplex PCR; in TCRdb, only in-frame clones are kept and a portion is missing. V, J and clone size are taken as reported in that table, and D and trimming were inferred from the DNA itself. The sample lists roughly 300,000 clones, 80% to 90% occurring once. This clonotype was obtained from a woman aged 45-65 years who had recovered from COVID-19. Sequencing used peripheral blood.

The CDR3: CASSQSGTPYEQYF. The CDR3 nucleotides are TGTGCCAGCAGCCAGAGCGGGACCCCCTACGAGCAGTACTTC. The chain links TRBV3-1 (or the pseudogene TRBV3-2) to TRBJ2-7; 7 bases are shared with TRBD2. This CDR3 contains 14 residues. The trim removed 3 bases at V and 2 bases at J, leaving 4 bases unmatched. Germline-derived CDR1 and CDR2 are LGHDT and YNNKEL (reference sequence).